Presented here are 30 T cell receptor beta chains from one specimen sequenced in a study of cytomegalovirus exposure and HLA in healthy donors. Repertoires were generated with immunoSEQ multiplex PCR, while TCRdb's copy carries only in-frame clones and drops some. The repertoire consists of approximately 220,000 clones, with around nine tenths occurring once and the leading ten covering less than 3%. Sequenced: PBMCs. The source of these receptors is a man between 18 and 35 years old in good health and CMV-seronegative.

The chain combines TRBV2 with TRBJ1-3; D gene ambiguous. The CDR3 runs 15 residues. Per germline, CDR1 SNHLY and CDR2 FYNNEI. V shed 6 bases and J shed 0 bases, with 12 bases lying between them. CDR3 sequence: CASSASGFSGNTIYF. The CDR3 DNA reads as TGTGCCAGCAGCGCATCGGGGTTCTCTGGAAACACCATATATTTT.

V is TRBV6-6 and J is TRBJ1-2, with D hard to call. This CDR3 spans 14 amino acids. The ends were cut back, 0 bases at V and 1 base at J, with 6 bases in the middle. Germline-derived CDR1 and CDR2 are MNHNY and SVGAGI (reference sequence). This chain's CDR3 is CASSYSAGNYGYTF. The CDR3 bases are TGTGCCAGCAGTTACTCTGCGGGTAACTATGGCTACACCTTC.

J is TRBJ2-1 and V is TRBV7-2, with TRBD1 matching over 9 bases. This CDR3 is 14 amino acids long. Germline V gives CDR1 SGHTA, CDR2 FQGNSA. V lost 4 bases to trimming and J lost 6 bases; unmatched junction nucleotides: 4. The CDR3: CASSCGQGTNEQFF. In DNA, the CDR3 is TGTGCCAGCAGCTGCGGACAGGGGACCAATGAGCAGTTCTTC.

The CDR3 region has the DNA TGTGCCAGCAGCGTAGGAGGGACTCTCAATGAGCAGTTCTTC. Translation gives CASSVGGTLNEQFF. V gene TRBV9 combines with J gene TRBJ2-1; maybe TRBD2 (6 bases). The V gene lost 0 bases and the J gene lost 6 bases, with 10 bases spanning the gap. The CDR3 has 14 residues. Looked up from germline, CDR1 is SGDLS and CDR2 is YYNGEE.

In DNA, the CDR3 is TGCGCCAGCAGCTTGGAGCCAGGGGCGGACAATGAGCAGTTCTTC. As protein: CASSLEPGADNEQFF. V is TRBV5-1 and J is TRBJ2-1; possibly TRBD1 for D (6 bases). Per the germline V gene, CDR1 is SGHRS and CDR2 is YFSETQ. The CDR3 spans 15 residues. The ends were cut back, 0 bases at V and 5 bases at J, with 12 bases in the middle.

The CDR3 loop reads CATSDRVSYNEQFF. DNA for the CDR3: TGTGCCACATCGGACAGGGTATCCTACAATGAGCAGTTCTTC. The rearrangement joins TRBV19 to TRBJ2-1, with TRBD1 matching over 8 bases. Germline V lookup: CDR1 LNHDA, CDR2 SQIVND (reference sequence). This CDR3 is built from 14 residues. V was pared by 10 bases and J by 1 base, with 6 bases of the junction left unmatched.

This chain uses TRBV5-6 with TRBJ1-1, with unresolved D. From germline, CDR1 is SGHDT and CDR2 YYEEEE. The germline V and J ends were trimmed by 0 bases and 5 bases, with 8 bases remaining between them. The CDR3 is made up of 13 amino acids. The DNA for the CDR3 is TGTGCCAGCAGCTTGGACCGGTGGACTGAAGCTTTCTTT. Protein sequence: CASSLDRWTEAFF.

The chain links TRBV4-2 to TRBJ2-5; TRBD2 matches 10 bases. Germline CDR1 LGHNA, CDR2 YNFKEQ. The CDR3 is 16 residues long. J lost 5 bases, V lost 4 bases, and 10 bases had no gene match. The CDR3 bases are TGTGCCAGCAGCCCCCAGCGGGAGGGCCGTAGGGAGACCCAGTACTTC. It is translated as CASSPQREGRRETQYF.

The J gene is TRBJ2-3, the V gene TRBV5-1; D possibly corresponds to TRBD2 (5 bases). Trimming stripped 0 bases from V and 0 bases from J, with 11 bases between. The CDR3 length is 16 residues. Germline V gene sequence: CDR1 SGHRS, CDR2 YFSETQ. CDR3 residues: CASSLGTSASTDTQYF. The CDR3 bases are TGCGCCAGCAGCTTGGGTACTAGTGCTAGCACAGATACGCAGTATTTT. The full variable domain, rest sourced from reference TRBV5-1 and TRBJ2-3, is KAGVTQTPRYLIKTRGQQVTLSCSPISGHRSVSWYQQTPGQGLQFLFEYFSETQRNKGNFPGRFSGRQFSNSRSEMNVSTLELGDSALYLCASSLGTSASTDTQYFGPGTRLTVL.

The chain links TRBV28 to TRBJ2-7; the match to TRBD2 covers 8 bases. This CDR3 is 15 amino acids long. V lost 8 bases, J lost 3 bases, and 12 bases stayed unmatched. Germline lookup yields CDR1 MDHEN and CDR2 SYDVKM. The CDR3 DNA sequence: TGTGCCAGCCGACCGGGAGCGGGGGTGAACTACGAGCAGTACTTC. Translated: CASRPGAGVNYEQYF.

The rearrangement links TRBV28 to TRBJ1-5; 9 bases agree with TRBD1. The ends lost 6 bases at V and 2 bases at J; junction bases unmatched: 11. Germline CDR1 reads MDHEN; CDR2 reads SYDVKM. This CDR3 spans 17 amino acids. CDR3 in DNA: TGTGCCAGCAGCACCGGGACAGGGATTTATGGCAATCAGCCCCAGCATTTT. This gives the protein CASSTGTGIYGNQPQHF.

This chain joins TRBV13 and TRBJ1-1; TRBD1 is a possible D gene (5 bases). V gave up 6 bases and J gave up 4 bases, with 15 bases separating them. Germline assignment: CDR1 PRHDT and CDR2 FYEKMQ (reference sequence). The CDR3 consists of 14 residues. CDR3 in DNA: TGTGCCAGCAGGCGGCAGGGCGGGGGCACTGAAGCTTTCTTT. Protein product: CASRRQGGGTEAFF.

V is TRBV29-1 and J is TRBJ2-1; 10 bases match TRBD2. The CDR3 totals 14 residues. With V trimmed by 3 bases and J by 5 bases, 4 bases remained unmatched. CDR1 SQVTM and CDR2 ANQGSEA come from the germline V gene. CDR3 region: CSVDYLAGDNEQFF. The CDR3 DNA follows: TGCAGCGTTGATTATCTAGCGGGAGACAATGAGCAGTTCTTC.

Here the CDR3 DNA reads TGTGCCAGCAGTTTTGGACAGATTTATGGCTACACCTTC. It yields the protein CASSFGQIYGYTF. This sequence joins TRBV28 and TRBJ1-2; a weak D match, TRBD1 (6 bases). Germline V gene data show CDR1 as MDHEN and CDR2 as SYDVKM. Trimming stripped 3 bases from V and 5 bases from J, with 10 bases between. The CDR3 is 13 residues long.

The chain carries TRBV27 and TRBJ2-5; 9 bases align to TRBD2. CDR3 length equals 19 residues. CDR1 and CDR2 (germline): MNHEY, SMNVEV (reference sequence). V shed 7 bases, J shed 5 bases, and the junction held 23 bases outside the gene matches. CDR3 nucleotide sequence: TGTGCCAGCAAAGGAGTTTGGATAGCGGGAGTTTTTTATGGGGAGACCCAGTACTTC. Encoded protein: CASKGVWIAGVFYGETQYF.

This clone was recorded only once. The CDR3 DNA sequence: TGTGCCAGCAGTTACTCGAGGGTAGGGGGAAGCTACGAGCAGTACTTC. It codes for CASSYSRVGGSYEQYF. J is TRBJ2-7 and V is TRBV6-5; possible D gene TRBD1, 6 bases. V was cut by 0 bases and J by 3 bases, with 15 bases left in between. The V gene's germline CDR1 is MNHEY and CDR2 SVGAGI. The CDR3 loop spans 16 amino acids.

This chain links TRBV6-1 with TRBJ2-7; D gene ambiguous. CDR1 is MNHNS and CDR2 is SASEGT in the germline V gene. V was clipped by 4 bases and J by 4 bases, with 8 bases between them. This CDR3 spans 12 amino acids. The CDR3 bases are TGTGCCAGCAGTGGACACGTATACGAGCAGTACTTC. Its protein product is CASSGHVYEQYF.

V usage is TRBV2 and J usage is TRBJ2-5, with 13 bases aligning to TRBD2. Germline-derived CDR1 and CDR2 are SNHLY and FYNNEI. This CDR3 contains 14 residues. V gave up 6 bases and J gave up 5 bases; unmatched junction bases: 3. Here the CDR3 reads CASSRTSGSETQYF. Here the CDR3 DNA reads TGTGCCAGCAGCCGGACTAGCGGGAGCGAGACCCAGTACTTC.

V gene TRBV28 combines with J gene TRBJ1-1; the D is unclear. Trimming removed 2 bases from V and 0 bases from J, with 19 bases in between. From germline, CDR1 is MDHEN and CDR2 SYDVKM. This CDR3 has 18 amino acids. Written as DNA, the CDR3 is TGTGCCAGCAGTTTACCCGACTTGTCGACCTCCTTGAACACTGAAGCTTTCTTT. Translation gives CASSLPDLSTSLNTEAFF.

This chain connects TRBV5-1 to TRBJ2-1, with 11 bases that match TRBD2. The CDR3 consists of 15 residues. J gave up 5 bases and V 3 bases, and 4 bases lay outside the gene matches. Germline-derived CDR1 and CDR2 are SGHRS and YFSETQ. In nucleotides, the CDR3 is TGCGCCAGCAGCTCGACTAGCGGGGCCCACAATGAGCAGTTCTTC. Residues: CASSSTSGAHNEQFF.

The rearrangement links TRBV29-1 to TRBJ2-7; the match to TRBD2 covers 7 bases. Trimming took 2 bases from V and 5 from J; bases not matched to a gene: 9. The CDR3 contains 14 residues. CDR1 and CDR2 from the germline V gene are SQVTM and ANQGSEA. This CDR3 is CSVEKGRAVDEQYF. The CDR3 nucleotides read TGCAGCGTTGAAAAAGGGAGGGCAGTGGACGAGCAGTACTTC.

This sequence joins TRBV15 and TRBJ2-7, with D possibly TRBD2 on 6 matching bases. CDR3 length equals 15 residues. The germline V gene has CDR1 LNHNV and CDR2 YYDKDF (reference sequence). V lost 3 bases to trimming and J lost 3 bases, with 15 bases between them. The CDR3 sequence is CATSRTARDHYEQYF. For the CDR3, the DNA is TGTGCCACCAGCAGGACGGCGCGGGATCACTACGAGCAGTACTTC. The whole variable domain, filled in from reference TRBV15 and TRBJ2-7, reads DAMVIQNPRYQVTQFGKPVTLSCSQTLNHNVMYWYQQKSSQAPKLLFHYYDKDFNNEADTPDNFQSRRPNTSFCFLDIRSPGLGDTAMYLCATSRTARDHYEQYFGPGTRLTVT.

The gene calls are TRBV19 and TRBJ2-5, with 10 bases lining up with TRBD2. Trimming at V came to 6 bases and at J to 2 bases, leaving 6 bases not matched to a gene. The CDR3 is 15 amino acids. Germline values: CDR1 LNHDA, CDR2 SQIVND (reference sequence). In DNA, the CDR3 is TGTGCCAGTAGCCCCGGGACTAGCGTACAAGAGACCCAGTACTTC. This sequence encodes CASSPGTSVQETQYF.

The chain has TRBV6-4 and TRBJ2-2, with 10 positions matching TRBD1. Germline lookup yields CDR1 MRHNA and CDR2 SNTAGT. This CDR3 comprises 14 residues. The trim removed 7 bases at V and 8 bases at J, leaving 7 bases unmatched. DNA for the CDR3: TGTGCCAGCAAGTTCGGGACAGGGGAAGGGGAGCTGTTTTTT. Its protein product is CASKFGTGEGELFF.

The J gene is TRBJ2-7, the V gene TRBV6-1, with TRBD2 matching 7 bases. The V segment lost 0 bases and the J segment 3 bases; nucleotides outside the gene matches: 8. CDR1 is MNHNS and CDR2 is SASEGT in the germline V gene. CDR3 length: 16 residues. Here the CDR3 reads CASSEAPSGTIYEQYF. CDR3 nucleotides: TGTGCCAGCAGTGAAGCTCCCTCGGGGACTATCTACGAGCAGTACTTC.

This clone has just a few counts. V gene TRBV5-1 combines with J gene TRBJ1-6; weak D call: TRBD1 (6 bases). V gave up 1 base and J gave up 8 bases, with 10 bases separating them. Germline CDR1 SGHRS, CDR2 YFSETQ. CDR3 length: 14 residues. Here the CDR3 reads CASSLNREYSPLHF. In DNA, the CDR3 is TGCGCCAGCAGCTTGAACAGGGAGTATTCACCCCTCCACTTT.

The chain recombines TRBV6-5 with TRBJ1-5, with a tentative D call TRBD1 (5 bases). The V and J ends lost 8 bases and 2 bases respectively, with 10 bases between them. The CDR3 extends over 13 amino acids. The germline V gene has CDR1 MNHEY and CDR2 SVGAGI. The CDR3 protein is CASGVGGNQPQHF. In DNA form, the CDR3 reads TGTGCCAGCGGCGTAGGGGGCAATCAGCCCCAGCATTTT.

The V call is TRBV9, the J call TRBJ1-5; D might be TRBD1 (5 bases). This CDR3 has 13 residues. Deletions cut 4 bases from V and 3 bases from J, with 8 bases between. Germline-derived CDR1 and CDR2 are SGDLS and YYNGEE. The CDR3 bases are TGTGCCAGCAGCTCAGGGAACAATCAGCCCCAGCATTTT. Protein product: CASSSGNNQPQHF.

The chain links TRBV4-1 to TRBJ1-1, with D uncertain. The V end lost 0 bases, the J end lost 0 bases, and 5 bases lay between the germline ends. Germline loops: CDR1 MGHRA, CDR2 YSYEKL. The CDR3 sequence is 14 residues long. The CDR3 loop reads CASSQDPVNTEAFF. The DNA for the CDR3 is TGCGCCAGCAGCCAAGATCCGGTGAACACTGAAGCTTTCTTT.

This sequence joins TRBV30 and TRBJ2-1; TRBD2 agrees at 9 bases. Germline CDR1 is GTSNPN and CDR2 is SVGIG (reference sequence). The CDR3 is made up of 16 amino acids. V gave up 0 bases and J gave up 1 base; unmatched junction bases: 4. The CDR3 loop is CAWSVMREGSYNEQFF. The CDR3 DNA is TGTGCCTGGAGTGTAATGCGGGAGGGGTCCTACAATGAGCAGTTCTTC.